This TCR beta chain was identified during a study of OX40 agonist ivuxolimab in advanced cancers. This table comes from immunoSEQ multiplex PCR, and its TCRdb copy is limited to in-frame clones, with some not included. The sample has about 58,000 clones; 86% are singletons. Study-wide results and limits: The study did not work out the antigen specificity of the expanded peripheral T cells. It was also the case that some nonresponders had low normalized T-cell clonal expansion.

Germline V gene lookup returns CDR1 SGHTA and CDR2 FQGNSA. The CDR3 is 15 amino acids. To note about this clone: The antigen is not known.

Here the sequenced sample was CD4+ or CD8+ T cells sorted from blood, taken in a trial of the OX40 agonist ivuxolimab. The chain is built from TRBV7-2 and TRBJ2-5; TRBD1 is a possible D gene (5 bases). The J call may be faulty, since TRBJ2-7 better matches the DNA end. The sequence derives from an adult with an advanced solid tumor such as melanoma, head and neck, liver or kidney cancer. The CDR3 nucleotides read TGTGCCAGCAGCCCCCAGGGAAAAATTAGTTACGAGCAGTACTTC. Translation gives CASSPQGKISYEQYF.